This entry features one T cell receptor (beta chain) sequence. Using immunoSEQ multiplex PCR, the repertoire was profiled, and TCRdb retains in-frame clones only, with some absent. The table records some 200,000 clones, roughly 89% of them present only once. Germline V CDR1 and CDR2: SGHRS, YFSETQ. Trimming shortened V by 1 base and J by 0 bases, and 8 bases separated the two germline ends. This CDR3 spans 15 amino acids. The source of the sample is a study of control samples from healthy donors and cancer patients. The rearrangement uses TRBV5-1 and TRBJ2-1, with unresolved D. The specimen was blood. The receptor was isolated from a woman in her thirties in good health. In DNA form, the CDR3 reads TGCGCCAGCAGCTTGTCTAGGAGCTCCTACAATGAGCAGTTCTTC. Translating gives CASSLSRSSYNEQFF.